This TCR beta chain was identified during a study of blood T cell repertoires in COVID-19. The wider study: The cDNA or gDNA used as material had been derived from T cells, B-cell-depleted T cells, or PBMCs.

Only in-frame clones appear in the TCRdb table, and some are missing; sequencing was by immunoSEQ multiplex PCR. The sample yields fewer than 450,000 clones, approximately 85% seen once. J was trimmed by 6 bases and V by 4 bases; bases with no gene match: 9. Germline-derived CDR1 and CDR2 are SGHNT and YYREEE (reference sequence). The CDR3 contains 16 residues. Sequenced sample: PBMCs or T cells enriched from blood (not recorded which). This clonotype was sampled from a woman in her forties with acute COVID-19. This rearrangement joins TRBV5-4 to TRBJ2-2, with TRBD2 matching over 10 bases. The CDR3 reads CASSKSGGAPAGELFF. The CDR3 region has the DNA TGTGCCAGCAGCAAAAGCGGGGGGGCCCCAGCCGGGGAGCTGTTTTTT.